Listed here are 7 T cell receptor beta chains from one sample, sequenced in a study of early T cells in non-severe SARS-CoV-2 infection. TCRdb re-analysed the 5' RACE reads in MiXCR, keeping a single row per CDR3 protein. Here the sample spans approximately 31,000 distinct CDR3 sequences, around 7% being singletons. Sequencing used whole blood. Every receptor here comes from an adult who was a healthcare worker with PCR-confirmed SARS-CoV-2 infection or an uninfected control (not recorded which).

V gene TRBV1 combines with J gene TRBJ1-5. TRBV1 is a pseudogene. CDR3 length equals 12 residues. The CDR3 DNA follows: TGCACCAGCAGCCAACAGGATCAGCCCCAGCATTTT. It encodes CTSSQQDQPQHF.

This clonotype was detected many times. The CDR3 reads CSVRRRGRWSGELFF. As DNA, the CDR3 is TGCAGTGTGAGGCGACGCGGGAGATGGTCCGGGGAGCTGTTTTTT. The chain recombines TRBV20-1 with TRBJ2-2, with 7 nucleotides matching TRBD2. V shed 7 bases and J 6 bases; nucleotides not matched to a gene: 14. The V gene's germline CDR1 is DFQATT and CDR2 SNEGSKA (reference sequence). CDR3 length: 15 amino acids.

This clonotype showed up many times. The J gene is TRBJ1-1, the V gene TRBV7-2, with 8 bases fitting TRBD1. CDR1 is SGHTA and CDR2 is FQGNSA in the germline V gene. Trimming removed 4 bases from V and 4 bases from J; junction bases left unmatched: 14. CDR3 size: 17 residues. CDR3 DNA sequence: TGTGCCAGCAGCTCAGGCAGGGACAGGACTCAGGGCACTGAAGCTTTCTTT. Amino acids: CASSSGRDRTQGTEAFF.

This clonotype was counted ten times or more. This rearrangement joins TRBV29-1 to TRBJ1-3; D is uncertain. V was clipped by 6 bases and J by 0 bases, with 9 bases between them. Germline V CDR1 and CDR2: SQVTM, ANQGSEA. The CDR3 contains 13 residues. The CDR3 coding sequence is TGCAGCGTAGTGGGGAGCTCTGGAAACACCATATATTTT. It yields the protein CSVVGSSGNTIYF. The entire variable domain, with the rest obtained from reference TRBV29-1 and TRBJ1-3, is as follows: SAVISQKPSRDICQRGTSLTIQCQVDSQVTMMFWYRQQPGQSLTLIATANQGSEATYESGFVIDKFPISRPNLTFSTLTVSNMSPEDSSIYLCSVVGSSGNTIYFGEGSWLTVV.

This clonotype occurred once. This chain connects TRBV10-2 to TRBJ2-2; 8 bases are a match to TRBD1. The V and J ends lost 6 bases and 0 bases, in that order; junction bases with no gene match: 3. This CDR3 is built from 15 residues. Germline V gene lookup returns CDR1 WSHSY and CDR2 SAAADI. CDR3 DNA sequence: TGCGCCAGCAGACCGGGACAGGCGAACACCGGGGAGCTGTTTTTT. Translation gives CASRPGQANTGELFF.

The table lists this clonotype with many counts. V usage is TRBV7-9 and J usage is TRBJ1-5, with D maybe TRBD1 (5 bases). V lost 1 base and J lost 8, with 12 bases in between. The CDR3 runs to 14 residues. CDR1 is SEHNR, CDR2 FQNEAQ, per germline (reference sequence). The CDR3 protein is CASSLGQGAEPQHF. DNA for the CDR3: TGTGCCAGCAGCTTAGGGCAGGGAGCTGAGCCCCAGCATTTT.

This clonotype was counted many times. The CDR3 here is CASVGPEQYF. In DNA, the CDR3 is TGTGCCAGCGTGGGGCCCGAGCAGTACTTC. This chain joins TRBV6-1 and TRBJ2-7; possibly TRBD1 for D (5 bases). The length of the CDR3 is 10 residues. Trimming took 8 bases from V and 6 from J, leaving 8 bases between them. The germline CDR1 and CDR2 sequences are MNHNS and SASEGT.